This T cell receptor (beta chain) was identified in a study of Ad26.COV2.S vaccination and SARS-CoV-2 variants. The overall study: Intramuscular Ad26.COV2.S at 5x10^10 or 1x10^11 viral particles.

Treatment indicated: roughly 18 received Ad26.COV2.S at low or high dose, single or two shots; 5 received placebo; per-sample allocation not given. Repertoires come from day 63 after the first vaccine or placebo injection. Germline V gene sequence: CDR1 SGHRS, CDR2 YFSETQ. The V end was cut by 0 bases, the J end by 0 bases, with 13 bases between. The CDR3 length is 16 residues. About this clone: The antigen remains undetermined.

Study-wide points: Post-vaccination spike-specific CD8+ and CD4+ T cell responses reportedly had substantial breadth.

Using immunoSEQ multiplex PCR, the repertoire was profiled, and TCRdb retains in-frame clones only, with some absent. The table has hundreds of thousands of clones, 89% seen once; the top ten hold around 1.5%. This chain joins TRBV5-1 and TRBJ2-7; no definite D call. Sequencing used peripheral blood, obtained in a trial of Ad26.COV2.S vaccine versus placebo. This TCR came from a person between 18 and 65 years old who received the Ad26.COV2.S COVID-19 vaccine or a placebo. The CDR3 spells CASSLVGGVSSYEQYF. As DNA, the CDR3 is TGCGCCAGCAGCTTGGTCGGCGGAGTTAGCTCCTACGAGCAGTACTTC.